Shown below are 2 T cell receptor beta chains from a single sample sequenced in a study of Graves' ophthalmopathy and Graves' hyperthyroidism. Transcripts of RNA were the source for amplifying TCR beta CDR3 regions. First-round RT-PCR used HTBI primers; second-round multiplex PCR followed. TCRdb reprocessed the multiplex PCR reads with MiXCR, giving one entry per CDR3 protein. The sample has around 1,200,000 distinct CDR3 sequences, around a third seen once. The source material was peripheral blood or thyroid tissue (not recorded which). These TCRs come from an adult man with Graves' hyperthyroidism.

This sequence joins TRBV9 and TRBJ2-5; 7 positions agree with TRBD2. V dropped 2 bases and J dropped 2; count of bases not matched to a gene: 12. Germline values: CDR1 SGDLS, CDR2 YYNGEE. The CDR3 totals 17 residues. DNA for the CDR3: TGTGCCAGCAGCGTTGGGGGGGAGCAGGCTAAGCAAGAGACCCAGTACTTC. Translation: CASSVGGEQAKQETQYF.

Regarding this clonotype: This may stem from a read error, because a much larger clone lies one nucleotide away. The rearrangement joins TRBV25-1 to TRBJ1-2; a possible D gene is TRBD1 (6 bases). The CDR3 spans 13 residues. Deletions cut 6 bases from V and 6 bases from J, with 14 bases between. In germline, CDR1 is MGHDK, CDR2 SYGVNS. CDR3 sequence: CASSGQKIDGYTF. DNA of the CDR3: TGTGCCAGCAGCGGACAGAAAATCGATGGCTACACCTTC.